Included here is one T cell receptor beta chain sequence, with context. Antigen: not known. The data belong to a study of cytomegalovirus exposure and HLA in healthy donors. In the PCR, 60 Vbeta and 13 Jbeta primers were used. The data were produced by immunoSEQ multiplex PCR, yet TCRdb's version contains in-frame clones alone and is incomplete. The table records some 160,000 clones, roughly 79% of them present only once. V gave up 5 bases and J gave up 6 bases; unmatched junction bases: 8. This CDR3 has 16 amino acids. Per germline, CDR1 MNHEY and CDR2 SMNVEV (reference sequence). Regarding the study as a whole: Prior analysis indicated that the majority of TCR beta V segments exhibited productivity approximately 87% or approximately 30% of the time.

The sequencing input was PBMCs. The clonotype originates from a man aged 35 to 55 in good health and CMV-seronegative. The chain is built from TRBV27 and TRBJ2-2; TRBD2 agrees at 11 bases. DNA for the CDR3: TGTGCCAGCAGTCCTAGCGGGAGGTCATCGGCCGGGGAGCTGTTTTTT. Translating it yields CASSPSGRSSAGELFF.